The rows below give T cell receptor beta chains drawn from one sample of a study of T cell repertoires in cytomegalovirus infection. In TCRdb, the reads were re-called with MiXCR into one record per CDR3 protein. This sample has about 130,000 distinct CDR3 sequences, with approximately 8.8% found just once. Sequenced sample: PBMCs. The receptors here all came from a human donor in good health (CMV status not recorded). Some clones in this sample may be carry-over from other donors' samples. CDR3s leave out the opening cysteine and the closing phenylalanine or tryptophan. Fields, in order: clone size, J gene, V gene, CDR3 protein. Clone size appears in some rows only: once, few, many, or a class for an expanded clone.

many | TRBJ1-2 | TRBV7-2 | ASSSSSYGYT
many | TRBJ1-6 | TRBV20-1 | SASPGPANSPLH
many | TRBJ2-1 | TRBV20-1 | SARDRAGRENNEQF
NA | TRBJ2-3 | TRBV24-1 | ATSDFRDATDTQY
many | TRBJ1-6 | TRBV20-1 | SGRQTTVNSPLH
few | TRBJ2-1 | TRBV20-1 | SARGTRGANEQF
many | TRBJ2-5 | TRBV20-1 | SAEGASGGPAETQY
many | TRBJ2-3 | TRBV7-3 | ASSPRTSGGSDTQY
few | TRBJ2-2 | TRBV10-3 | AISADSRGELF
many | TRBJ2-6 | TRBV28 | ASSFLGWSGANVLT
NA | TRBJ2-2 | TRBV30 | AWADTGELF
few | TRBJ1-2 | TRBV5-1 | ASSEQGLANYGYT
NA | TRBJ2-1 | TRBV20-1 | SARASGGYVTYNEQF
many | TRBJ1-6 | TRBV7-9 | ASREMGLDSPLH
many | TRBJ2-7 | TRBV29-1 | STLVGYEQY
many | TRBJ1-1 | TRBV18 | ASSPVGAVAEAF
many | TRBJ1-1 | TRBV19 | ASSRDGRNTEAF
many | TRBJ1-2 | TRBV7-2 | ASSFDTGGLRYT
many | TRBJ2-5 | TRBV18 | ASSPQGQETQY
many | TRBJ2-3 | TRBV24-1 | ATSEAGGTDTQY
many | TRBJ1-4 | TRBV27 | ASSSRTEANEKLF
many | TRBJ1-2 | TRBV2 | ASSITSGYT
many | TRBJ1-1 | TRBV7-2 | ASSTPTNTEAF
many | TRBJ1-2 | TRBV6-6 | ASREYRAPNYGYT
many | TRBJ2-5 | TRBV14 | ASSHGTGPYQETQY
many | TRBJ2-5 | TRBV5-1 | ASSLKQGIRETQY
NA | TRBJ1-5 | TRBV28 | ASSLGGPYQPQH
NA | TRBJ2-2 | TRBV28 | ASSLEQGFNAGELF
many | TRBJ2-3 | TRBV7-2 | ASSPVHTDTQY
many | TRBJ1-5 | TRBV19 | ASSMTVDNQPQH
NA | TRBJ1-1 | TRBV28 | ASSTDTEAF
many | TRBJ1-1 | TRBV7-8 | ASSLGQAIMNTEAF